One sample yielded the 9 T cell receptor beta chains listed below, sequenced in a study of neurological immune-mediated disorders. TCRdb reprocessed the 5' RACE reads with MiXCR, giving one entry per CDR3 protein. Among about 84,000 distinct CDR3 sequences listed, 10% to 13% were seen once. The sample was PBMCs. These receptors all stem from a man aged 35-49 years in good health.

This clonotype was counted ten times or more. The CDR3: CASSLGGSGRASLVDTQYF. As DNA, the CDR3 is TGTGCCAGCAGCTTAGGAGGGAGCGGAAGGGCCTCATTAGTAGATACGCAGTATTTT. The chain has TRBV7-3 and TRBJ2-3, with a tentative D call TRBD2 (6 bases). Trimming pared 2 bases from V and 5 bases from J, leaving 26 bases between. The V gene's germline CDR1 is SGHTA and CDR2 FQGTGA. The CDR3 is made up of 19 amino acids.

Comment on this clonotype: A much bigger clone sits one base away, suggesting this may be a read error. The chain carries TRBV21-1 and TRBJ2-7; whether TRBD1, the table's D call, matches the DNA was not checked. TRBV21-1 is marked as a pseudogene. This CDR3 region has 14 residues. The CDR3 sequence: CASRKGDSAYEQYF. The CDR3, as DNA: TGTGCCAGCAGAAAGGGGGACAGCGCCTACGAGCAGTACTTC.

This clonotype was picked up many times. This chain links TRBV7-2 with TRBJ1-5; D is unresolved. The CDR3 covers 12 residues. V lost 2 bases, J lost 5 bases, and 4 bases lay in between. In germline, CDR1 is SGHTA, CDR2 FQGNSA. Here the CDR3 reads CASSLRDQPQHF. The CDR3, as DNA: TGTGCCAGCAGCTTAAGGGATCAGCCCCAGCATTTT.

This clonotype was found many times. The V gene is TRBV5-1, the J gene TRBJ2-7, with D possibly being TRBD1 (5 bases). CDR3 length: 13 amino acids. V was trimmed by 4 bases and J by 5 bases, leaving 13 bases between them. The germline gives CDR1 SGHRS, CDR2 YFSETQ. The CDR3 DNA follows: TGCGCCAGCAGCCCGGCCCAGGGAAACGAGCAGTACTTC. It is translated as CASSPAQGNEQYF.

This clonotype was detected many times. This chain links TRBV29-1 with TRBJ2-3; possibly TRBD1 for D (6 bases). Trimming took off 3 bases at V and 8 bases at J, with 12 bases between the two ends. In germline, CDR1 is SQVTM, CDR2 ANQGSEA. The CDR3 spans 12 residues. The CDR3 loop is CSVETLQGTQYF. CDR3 sequence (DNA): TGCAGCGTTGAGACGCTACAGGGTACGCAGTATTTT.

As concerns this clonotype: With a much larger clone just one base away, this may be a read error. The V gene is TRBV28, the J gene TRBJ2-3, with D perhaps matching TRBD1 or TRBD2 (6 bases each). Germline V gives CDR1 MDHEN, CDR2 SYDVKM. This CDR3 spans 14 amino acids. For the CDR3, the DNA is TGTGTCGGCAGCGAGGGGGGTGGCACAGATACGCAGTATTTT. This encodes CVGSEGGGTDTQYF.

This clonotype was recorded many times. The chain has TRBV20-1 and TRBJ2-2; TRBD1 agrees at 10 bases. Germline CDR1 reads DFQATT; CDR2 reads SNEGSKA (reference sequence). The V and J ends lost 6 bases and 1 base, in that order; junction bases with no gene match: 5. CDR3 length: 15 residues. The CDR3 DNA sequence: TGCAGTGCCTTATGGACAGGGGGGAACACCGGGGAGCTGTTTTTT. Encoded protein: CSALWTGGNTGELFF.

This clonotype has a count of ten or more. The genes are TRBV9 and TRBJ2-7, with 11 bases identical to TRBD1. Per the germline V gene, CDR1 is SGDLS and CDR2 is YYNGEE. The CDR3 contains 16 residues. J gave up 0 bases and V 0 bases, and 2 bases lay outside the gene matches. This CDR3 reads CASSVAGTGGSYEQYF. CDR3 in DNA: TGTGCCAGCAGCGTAGCGGGGACAGGGGGCTCCTACGAGCAGTACTTC. Based on the CDR3 plus reference TRBV9 and TRBJ2-7, the full variable domain is DSGVTQTPKHLITATGQRVTLRCSPRSGDLSVYWYQQSLDQGLQFLIQYYNGEERAKGNILERFSAQQFPDLHSELNLSSLELGDSALYFCASSVAGTGGSYEQYFGPGTRLTVT.

In its sample, this clonotype was seen many times. The chain is built from TRBV20-1 and TRBJ2-7; possible D gene TRBD2, 6 bases. Germline CDR1 DFQATT, CDR2 SNEGSKA (reference sequence). Trimming took 6 bases from V and 3 from J, leaving 12 bases between them. This CDR3 spans 12 amino acids. DNA of the CDR3: TGCAGTGCGGGGACTGTTAACTACGAGCAGTACTTC. This translates into CSAGTVNYEQYF.